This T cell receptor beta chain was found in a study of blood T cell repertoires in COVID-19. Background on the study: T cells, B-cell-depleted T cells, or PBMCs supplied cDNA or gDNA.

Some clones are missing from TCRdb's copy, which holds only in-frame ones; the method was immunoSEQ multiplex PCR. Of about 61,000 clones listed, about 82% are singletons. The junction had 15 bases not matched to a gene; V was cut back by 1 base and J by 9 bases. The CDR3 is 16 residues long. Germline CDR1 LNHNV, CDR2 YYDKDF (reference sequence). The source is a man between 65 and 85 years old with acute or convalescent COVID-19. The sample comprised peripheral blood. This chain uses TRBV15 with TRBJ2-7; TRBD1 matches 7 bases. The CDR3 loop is CATSRGTGEYVVGQYF. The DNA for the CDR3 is TGTGCCACCAGCAGAGGTACAGGGGAGTACGTCGTCGGGCAGTACTTC. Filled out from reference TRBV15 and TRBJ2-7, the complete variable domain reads DAMVIQNPRYQVTQFGKPVTLSCSQTLNHNVMYWYQQKSSQAPKLLFHYYDKDFNNEADTPDNFQSRRPNTSFCFLDIRSPGLGDTAMYLCATSRGTGEYVVGQYFGPGTRLTVT.